These 25 T cell receptor beta chains originate from one sample sequenced in a study of vaccination and CD4 T cells after COVID-19. Documented treatment: roughly 10-day PBMC culture with coronavirus spike peptide pools or control peptides (ViraFEST assay). No antigen has been identified for these receptors. Once obtained from cultured CD4+ T cells, the DNA was sequenced using the Oncomine TCR Beta short-read assay. From the PCR reads, TCRdb called clonotypes with MiXCR, one entry per CDR3 protein. The sample yields about 15,000 distinct CDR3 sequences, roughly 50% seen once. Input material: CD4+ T cells from blood, cultured in vitro. All receptors come from a human donor who had recovered from COVID-19.

The chain couples TRBV28 to TRBJ2-3; 11 bases line up with TRBD2. The length of the CDR3 is 16 residues. Germline CDR1 is MDHEN and CDR2 is SYDVKM. Trimming cost V 9 bases and J 2 bases; bases outside gene matches: 10. CDR3 amino acids: CASSGRAWPVTDTQYF. CDR3 sequence (DNA): TGTGCCAGTAGCGGGAGGGCCTGGCCTGTCACAGATACGCAGTATTTT.

This chain connects TRBV5-1 to TRBJ2-3, with 8 nucleotides matching TRBD1. The CDR3 has 15 residues. CDR1 and CDR2 from the germline V gene are SGHRS and YFSETQ. V lost 4 bases and J lost 2; bases outside the gene matches: 6. In nucleotides, the CDR3 is TGCGCCAGCAGCCCGGGACAGGAGATCACAGATACGCAGTATTTT. Translated: CASSPGQEITDTQYF.

This chain uses TRBV20-1 with TRBJ1-4; TRBD1 might be the D (5 bases). V was clipped by 0 bases and J by 7 bases, with 15 bases between them. The CDR3 extends over 15 amino acids. The germline V gene has CDR1 DFQATT and CDR2 SNEGSKA (reference sequence). In DNA, the CDR3 is TGCAGTGCTAGAGATAGTGGGCAGGGAGGTGAAAAACTGTTTTTT. It encodes CSARDSGQGGEKLFF.

This clonotype has more than one count but fewer than ten. The chain employs TRBV20-1 and TRBJ1-6, with D hard to call. Trimming removed 2 bases at V and 0 bases at J, with 8 bases between. The CDR3 is 15 residues long. Germline-derived CDR1 and CDR2 are DFQATT and SNEGSKA (reference sequence). The CDR3, as DNA: TGCAGTGCTAGACGGGAGAGCTCCTATAATTCACCCCTCCACTTT. This translates into CSARRESSYNSPLHF.

In this sample, this clonotype is medium-sized. The chain joins TRBV28 to TRBJ2-7, with 9 bases identical to TRBD1. V was pared by 6 bases and J by 4 bases, with 10 bases of the junction left unmatched. The CDR3 has 15 amino acids. CDR1 and CDR2 from the germline V gene are MDHEN and SYDVKM. CDR3 loop: CASRPTGTGLYEQYF. CDR3 DNA: TGTGCCAGCAGGCCGACCGGGACAGGGTTATACGAGCAGTACTTC.

This rearrangement joins TRBV5-4 to TRBJ2-3, with 8 nucleotides matching TRBD2. There are 16 residues in the CDR3. The ends lost 1 base at V and 0 bases at J; junction bases unmatched: 4. Germline-derived CDR1 and CDR2 are SGHNT and YYREEE (reference sequence). CDR3 amino acids: CASSLRQRGSTDTQYF. The CDR3 nucleotides read TGTGCCAGCAGCTTGAGGCAGCGGGGGAGCACAGATACGCAGTATTTT.

The chain joins TRBV2 to TRBJ1-5; D might be TRBD1 (5 bases). The V end was cut by 2 bases, the J end by 4 bases, with 15 bases between. CDR1 and CDR2 from the germline V gene are SNHLY and FYNNEI. The CDR3 contains 16 residues. CDR3 loop: CASSERSGRGNQPQHF. CDR3 nucleotides: TGTGCCAGCAGTGAAAGGTCGGGACGGGGAAATCAGCCCCAGCATTTT.

V usage is TRBV6-4 and J usage is TRBJ2-2; 10 bases match TRBD1. Germline CDR1 is MRHNA and CDR2 is SNTAGT. The CDR3 consists of 12 residues. Germline trimming cut 8 bases from V and 6 bases from J; bases unmatched to any gene: 0. The CDR3 sequence: CASGTGAGELFF. In DNA form, the CDR3 reads TGTGCCAGCGGGACAGGGGCCGGGGAGCTGTTTTTT.

This chain joins TRBV20-1 and TRBJ1-2, with 7 bases fitting TRBD1. V trimming: 6 bases; J trimming: 4 bases; junction bases outside the gene matches: 5. Germline values: CDR1 DFQATT, CDR2 SNEGSKA (reference sequence). CDR3 size: 12 residues. The CDR3 DNA sequence: TGCAGTGCCCCCCCAGGGGGCTATGGCTACACCTTC. Protein: CSAPPGGYGYTF.

The chain carries TRBV6-5 and TRBJ1-3; 7 positions match TRBD1. The V segment lost 2 bases and the J segment 0 bases; nucleotides outside the gene matches: 10. Germline CDR1 is MNHEY and CDR2 is SVGAGI. There are 18 residues in the CDR3. The CDR3 DNA follows: TGTGCCAGCAGTTACGGAGGGGGACAGCGTTACTCTGGAAACACCATATATTTT. Its protein is CASSYGGGQRYSGNTIYF.

This clonotype was seen a few times. The CDR3 sequence: CAISDPGQGANTGELFF. CDR3 coding DNA: TGTGCCATCAGTGACCCAGGACAGGGGGCGAACACCGGGGAGCTGTTTTTT. The V call is TRBV10-3, the J call TRBJ2-2, with 10 bases lining up with TRBD1. Germline trimming cut 3 bases from V and 0 bases from J; bases unmatched to any gene: 4. The V gene's germline CDR1 is ENHRY and CDR2 SYGVKD. The CDR3 runs 17 residues.

This chain connects TRBV9 to TRBJ1-2, with D maybe TRBD1 (6 bases). This CDR3 spans 14 amino acids. Germline V gene lookup returns CDR1 SGDLS and CDR2 YYNGEE. With 2 bases removed from V and 2 bases from J, the gap between germline ends came to 10 bases. The CDR3 spells CASSVQGSNYGYTF. CDR3 DNA: TGTGCCAGCAGCGTCCAGGGGTCCAACTATGGCTACACCTTC. The variable domain in full, completed from reference TRBV9 and TRBJ1-2, reads DSGVTQTPKHLITATGQRVTLRCSPRSGDLSVYWYQQSLDQGLQFLIQYYNGEERAKGNILERFSAQQFPDLHSELNLSSLELGDSALYFCASSVQGSNYGYTFGSGTRLTVV.

V is TRBV5-1 and J is TRBJ2-3, with 8 bases fitting TRBD1. V lost 4 bases to trimming and J lost 4 bases; unmatched junction nucleotides: 11. Germline assignment: CDR1 SGHRS and CDR2 YFSETQ. The CDR3 spans 16 residues. The DNA of the CDR3 is TGCGCCAGCAGCGGAGGTCGGGACAGGCGGGCAGATACGCAGTATTTT. Its protein is CASSGGRDRRADTQYF.

This chain joins TRBV6-2 or TRBV6-3 and TRBJ2-7; tentatively, D is TRBD2 (6 bases). The V end was cut by 2 bases, the J end by 2 bases, with 19 bases between. Germline-derived CDR1 and CDR2 are MNHEY and SVGEGT. The CDR3 is made up of 17 amino acids. CDR3 bases: TGTGCCAGCAGTTACACATCCGTGGGTAGCGGTCCCTACGAGCAGTACTTC. It specifies CASSYTSVGSGPYEQYF.

This clonotype was recorded a few times. The chain has TRBV10-1 and TRBJ2-3; 8 nucleotides line up with TRBD2. Germline loops: CDR1 WNHNN, CDR2 SYGVQD (reference sequence). V dropped 3 bases and J dropped 1; count of bases not matched to a gene: 3. CDR3 size: 15 residues. Written as DNA, the CDR3 is TGCGCCAGCAGTGATCTACTAGCGGGCACAGATACGCAGTATTTT. Translating it yields CASSDLLAGTDTQYF.

The genes are TRBV19 and TRBJ2-1; possibly TRBD2 for D (6 bases). Between the trimmed V and J ends, which lost 7 bases and 5 bases, there was a span of 18 bases. The CDR3 extends over 15 amino acids. Looked up from germline, CDR1 is LNHDA and CDR2 is SQIVND (reference sequence). The DNA for the CDR3 is TGTGCCAGTACCCCCCCCGGGAGAGAAAACAATGAGCAGTTCTTC. Its protein product is CASTPPGRENNEQFF.

The chain uses TRBV2 and TRBJ2-7; D not resolved. Trimming took off 7 bases at V and 2 bases at J, with 9 bases between the two ends. The CDR3 covers 12 residues. CDR1 and CDR2 from the germline V gene are SNHLY and FYNNEI. CDR3 loop: CASTAPAYEQYF. Here the CDR3 DNA reads TGTGCCAGCACCGCACCGGCCTACGAGCAGTACTTC.

The chain recombines TRBV12-3 or TRBV12-4 with TRBJ2-7; perhaps D is TRBD1 or TRBD2 (5 bases each). The CDR3 loop spans 18 amino acids. The ends were cut back, 1 base at V and 5 bases at J, with 24 bases in the middle. The CDR3 region is CASSLVAGSRSSLHEQYF. The DNA for the CDR3 is TGTGCCAGCAGTTTAGTTGCAGGGAGTAGGAGCTCCCTCCACGAGCAGTACTTC.

The chain recombines TRBV21-1 with TRBJ2-2; the table's D call, TRBD2, was not checked against the DNA. TRBV21-1 is shown as a pseudogene. The CDR3 is 15 amino acids. The CDR3 sequence is CASTRREGATGELFF. DNA of the CDR3: TGTGCCAGCACCCGGAGGGAAGGGGCCACCGGGGAGCTGTTTTTT.

The J gene is TRBJ1-2, the V gene TRBV2; TRBD1 aligns across 8 bases. The V gene's germline CDR1 is SNHLY and CDR2 FYNNEI. After removal of 5 bases from V and 4 bases from J, the junction contained 3 bases not matched to a gene. CDR3 length: 13 amino acids. The chain's CDR3 is CASSTTGGYGYTF. The CDR3, as DNA: TGTGCCAGCAGTACTACAGGGGGCTATGGCTACACCTTC.

The chain links TRBV2 to TRBJ1-1; D perhaps matches TRBD1 (5 bases). The CDR3 totals 12 residues. CDR1 SNHLY and CDR2 FYNNEI come from the germline V gene. Deletions cut 8 bases from V and 8 bases from J, with 15 bases between. The CDR3 reads CASSLWGPEAFF. CDR3 coding DNA: TGTGCCAGCTCTCTGTGGGGCCCAGAAGCTTTCTTT.

The V gene is TRBV7-8, the J gene TRBJ1-5; D gene uncertain. Per germline, CDR1 SGHVS and CDR2 FQNEAQ. Trimming removed 5 bases from V and 3 bases from J, with 14 bases in between. This CDR3 has 15 residues. The CDR3 sequence is CASSPGRGHNQPQHF. CDR3 coding DNA: TGTGCCAGCAGCCCCGGCAGAGGGCACAATCAGCCCCAGCATTTT.

The chain carries TRBV29-1 and TRBJ1-1; D gene uncertain. The germline V and J ends were trimmed by 5 bases and 3 bases, with 13 bases remaining between them. The germline gives CDR1 SQVTM, CDR2 ANQGSEA. There are 13 residues in the CDR3. The chain's CDR3 is CSVTHSRDTEAFF. CDR3 DNA: TGCAGCGTTACCCATTCGAGGGACACTGAAGCTTTCTTT.

Only a few counts were recorded for this clonotype. The chain recombines TRBV6-5 with TRBJ1-5; D is undetermined. The V gene's germline CDR1 is MNHEY and CDR2 SVGAGI. V lost 2 bases to trimming and J lost 5 bases, with 13 bases between them. This CDR3 has 15 residues. The CDR3 DNA sequence: TGTGCCAGCAGTTACGGAGCAGGCCCGCATCAGCCCCAGCATTTT. It is translated as CASSYGAGPHQPQHF.

The V gene is TRBV19, the J gene TRBJ1-2; possibly TRBD1 for D (6 bases). This CDR3 is built from 14 residues. The ends were cut back, 8 bases at V and 2 bases at J, with 15 bases in the middle. CDR1 and CDR2 from the germline V gene are LNHDA and SQIVND (reference sequence). In DNA, the CDR3 is TGTGCCAGTGCCCGGGGGGGGGCGAACTATGGCTACACCTTC. It codes for CASARGGANYGYTF.